Presented here are 10 T cell receptor beta chains from one specimen sequenced in a study of tumor and adjacent non-tumor tissue in lung cancer. The library came from three nested PCR rounds adapted from ARM-PCR protocols. Using its own MiXCR run on the multiplex PCR reads, TCRdb lists one record per CDR3 protein. The sample lists approximately 71,000 distinct CDR3 sequences, almost 60% occurring once. This sample's RNA came from whole unsorted tissue. Input material: lung tumor tissue. The receptors were sampled from a man aged 45-60 years with non-small cell lung cancer.

Points on this clonotype: The CDR3 ends on some other residue instead of the conserved phenylalanine or tryptophan, so this is likely a read error. The genes are TRBV10-2 and TRBJ2-7, with D tentatively TRBD1 (7 bases). Germline CDR1 WSHSY, CDR2 SAAADI. This CDR3 region has 13 residues. The CDR3 DNA reads as TGCGTCAGCGGGCGACAGGGACCCCACGAGCAGTACTTA. Its translation is CVSGRQGPHEQYL.

This clonotype turned up a few times. The chain carries TRBV7-9 and TRBJ1-2; tentative D call: TRBD1 (6 bases). V lost 5 bases to trimming and J lost 4 bases, with 14 bases between them. CDR1 and CDR2 from the germline V gene are SEHNR and FQNEAQ (reference sequence). The CDR3 runs to 14 residues. CDR3 region: CASSPDGGSYGYTF. The CDR3 DNA follows: TGTGCCAGCAGCCCGGACGGGGGCTCCTATGGCTACACCTTC.

Concerning this clonotype itself: A much larger clone lies a single base off, so this may be a read error. The J gene is TRBJ2-7, the V gene TRBV12-3 or TRBV12-4; 9 nucleotides agree with TRBD1. After removal of 4 bases from V and 5 bases from J, the junction contained 12 bases not matched to a gene. The CDR3 covers 16 residues. The CDR3 DNA sequence: TGTGCCAGCAGTTATCGTCCGGGACAGGGTCACGACGAGCAGTACTTC. As protein: CASSYRPGQGHDEQYF.

About this clonotype: A junction end diverges from the germline sequence, so it may reflect a read error. The chain combines TRBV20-1 with TRBJ2-3; 8 nucleotides match TRBD2. The CDR3 runs to 12 residues. The germline gives CDR1 DFQATT, CDR2 SNEGSKA (reference sequence). The CDR3 bases are TGCAGTGCGGCGGGGGGCGCGGATATGCAGTTTTTT. Translating it yields CSAAGGADMQFF.

A note on this clonotype: Since a much larger clone is just one base distant, this may be a read error. J is TRBJ2-7 and V is TRBV7-8; possibly TRBD2 for D (5 bases). CDR3 length: 14 amino acids. Per the germline V gene, CDR1 is SGHVS and CDR2 is FQNEAQ. Written as DNA, the CDR3 is TGTGTCAGCAGCTTATTGCCCGGGGACTACGAGCAGTACTTC. Protein sequence: CVSSLLPGDYEQYF. Full variable domain (rest looked up from reference TRBV7-8 and TRBJ2-7): GAGVSQSPRYKVAKRGQDVALRCDPISGHVSLFWYQQALGQGPEFLTYFQNEAQLDKSGLPSDRFFAERPEGSVSTLKIQRTQQEDSAVYLCVSSLLPGDYEQYFGPGTRLTVT.

In this sample, this clonotype turned up many times. This sequence joins TRBV29-1 and TRBJ2-5; either TRBD1 or TRBD2 may supply D (5 bases each). The CDR3 loop spans 13 amino acids. Trimming pared 3 bases from V and 7 bases from J, leaving 15 bases between. Germline lookup yields CDR1 SQVTM and CDR2 ANQGSEA. This CDR3 reads CSVEPGDRGTQYF. The CDR3 DNA reads as TGCAGCGTTGAGCCCGGGGACCGCGGGACCCAGTACTTC.

On this clonotype itself: A clone one base away is much larger, so this may be a read error. V and J are TRBV6-5 and TRBJ1-2; 8 bases map to TRBD1. The CDR3 contains 15 residues. Germline CDR1 and CDR2: MNHEY and SVGAGI. V lost 5 bases and J lost 10; bases outside the gene matches: 15. In nucleotides, the CDR3 is TGTGCCAGCAGTCGCGGACAGGGTTCCTCTATTGTCTACACCTTC. Protein product: CASSRGQGSSIVYTF.

This clonotype was picked up many times. The chain is built from TRBV5-1 and TRBJ2-7; 8 nucleotides align to TRBD1. The CDR3 is made up of 14 amino acids. The germline gives CDR1 SGHRS, CDR2 YFSETQ. After removal of 4 bases from V and 3 bases from J, the junction contained 6 bases not matched to a gene. The CDR3 bases are TGCGCCAGCAGCCCCCGGGACAGGCTCTACGAGCAGTACTTC. Translated: CASSPRDRLYEQYF. The full variable domain, rest sourced from reference TRBV5-1 and TRBJ2-7, is KAGVTQTPRYLIKTRGQQVTLSCSPISGHRSVSWYQQTPGQGLQFLFEYFSETQRNKGNFPGRFSGRQFSNSRSEMNVSTLELGDSALYLCASSPRDRLYEQYFGPGTRLTVT.

This clonotype was counted between two and nine times. The genes are TRBV5-1 and TRBJ2-7; a weak D match, TRBD2 (6 bases). The CDR3 totals 16 residues. In germline, CDR1 is SGHRS, CDR2 YFSETQ. The V and J ends lost 0 bases and 2 bases respectively, with 15 bases between them. This CDR3 is CASSLAGHGGPYEQYF. The CDR3 DNA reads as TGCGCCAGCAGCTTGGCCGGTCACGGGGGTCCCTACGAGCAGTACTTC.

In regard to this clonotype: One end of the junction is discordant with germline, which a read error may explain. V is TRBV6-2 or TRBV6-3 and J is TRBJ2-2, with D possibly being TRBD1 or TRBD2 (5 bases each). In germline, CDR1 is MNHEY, CDR2 SVGEGT. The CDR3 is 16 amino acids. The CDR3: CGSGSPFTGAPRELFF. CDR3 DNA sequence: TGTGGCAGCGGCTCCCCCTTTACCGGGGCACCAAGGGAGCTGTTTTTT.